This TCR beta chain was sequenced for a study of early T cells in non-severe SARS-CoV-2 infection. Individual cDNA molecules carried attached unique molecular identifiers. TCRdb itself ran the 5' RACE reads through MiXCR, one entry per CDR3 protein. The sample has about 79,000 distinct CDR3 sequences, approximately 10% seen once. Germline-derived CDR1 and CDR2 are SGDLS and YYNGEE. The J segment lost 7 bases and the V segment lost 3 bases, leaving 5 bases of the junction unmatched. This CDR3 region has 14 residues. This clonotype has more than one count but fewer than ten. This TCR was sampled from an adult who was a healthcare worker with PCR-confirmed SARS-CoV-2 infection or an uninfected control (not recorded which). The V gene is TRBV9, the J gene TRBJ2-2; 8 bases map to TRBD2. Specimen: whole blood. In DNA form, the CDR3 reads TGTGCCAGCAGCGGTAGCGGGATTGGCGGGGAGCTGTTTTTT. This codes for CASSGSGIGGELFF. The whole variable domain, remainder taken from reference TRBV9 and TRBJ2-2, is DSGVTQTPKHLITATGQRVTLRCSPRSGDLSVYWYQQSLDQGLQFLIQYYNGEERAKGNILERFSAQQFPDLHSELNLSSLELGDSALYFCASSGSGIGGELFFGEGSRLTVL.